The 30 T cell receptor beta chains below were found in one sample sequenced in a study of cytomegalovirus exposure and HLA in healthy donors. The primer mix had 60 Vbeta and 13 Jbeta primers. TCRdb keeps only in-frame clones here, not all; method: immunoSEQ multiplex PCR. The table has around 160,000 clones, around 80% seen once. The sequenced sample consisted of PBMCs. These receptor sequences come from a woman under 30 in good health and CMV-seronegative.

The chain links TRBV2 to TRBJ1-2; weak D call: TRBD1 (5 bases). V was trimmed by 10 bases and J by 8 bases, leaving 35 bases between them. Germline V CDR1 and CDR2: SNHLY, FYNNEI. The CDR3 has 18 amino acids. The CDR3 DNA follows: TGTGCCACCCGGGGGAGGTCCTCGGTCCTCTATGTTTCCGGGGGCTACACCTTC. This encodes CATRGRSSVLYVSGGYTF.

The CDR3 nucleotides are TGTGCCTGGAGTGTGGAGAGGACCATATATTTT. Residues: CAWSVERTIYF. The chain carries TRBV30 and TRBJ1-3; the D is unclear. CDR1 and CDR2 (germline): GTSNPN, SVGIG (reference sequence). V was trimmed by 0 bases and J by 10 bases, leaving 7 bases between them. The CDR3 totals 11 residues.

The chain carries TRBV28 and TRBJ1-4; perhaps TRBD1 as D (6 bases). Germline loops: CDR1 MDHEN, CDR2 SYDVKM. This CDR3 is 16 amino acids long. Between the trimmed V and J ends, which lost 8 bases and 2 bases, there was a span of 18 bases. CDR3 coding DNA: TGTGCCAGCCCTTTGGCGGGGGCGGGGACTAATGAAAAACTGTTTTTT. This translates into CASPLAGAGTNEKLFF.

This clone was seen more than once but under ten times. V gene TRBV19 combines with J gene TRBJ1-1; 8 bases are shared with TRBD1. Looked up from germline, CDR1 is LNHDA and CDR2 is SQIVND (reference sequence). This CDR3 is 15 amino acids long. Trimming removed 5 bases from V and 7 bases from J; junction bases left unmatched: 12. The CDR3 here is CASSGQGSVRVEAFF. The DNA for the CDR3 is TGTGCCAGTAGTGGACAGGGATCCGTTAGAGTTGAAGCTTTCTTT.

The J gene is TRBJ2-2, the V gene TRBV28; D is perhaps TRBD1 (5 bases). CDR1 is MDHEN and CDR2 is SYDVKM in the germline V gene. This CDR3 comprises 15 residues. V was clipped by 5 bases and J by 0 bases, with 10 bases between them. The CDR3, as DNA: TGTGCCAGCAGTCAGGGAAGAGCGAACACCGGGGAGCTGTTTTTT. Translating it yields CASSQGRANTGELFF.

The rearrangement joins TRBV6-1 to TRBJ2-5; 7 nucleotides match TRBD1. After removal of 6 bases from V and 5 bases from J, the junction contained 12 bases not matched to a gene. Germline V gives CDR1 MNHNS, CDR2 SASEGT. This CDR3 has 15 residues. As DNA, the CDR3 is TGTGCCAGCAGCCCAGATAGACAGGGCCGGGAGACCCAGTACTTC. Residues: CASSPDRQGRETQYF.

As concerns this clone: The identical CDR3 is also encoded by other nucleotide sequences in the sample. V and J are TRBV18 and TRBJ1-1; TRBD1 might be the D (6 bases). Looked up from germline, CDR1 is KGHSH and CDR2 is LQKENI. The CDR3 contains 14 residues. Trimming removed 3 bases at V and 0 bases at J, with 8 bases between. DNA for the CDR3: TGTGCCAGCTCACCCACAGGGATGAACACTGAAGCTTTCTTT. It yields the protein CASSPTGMNTEAFF.

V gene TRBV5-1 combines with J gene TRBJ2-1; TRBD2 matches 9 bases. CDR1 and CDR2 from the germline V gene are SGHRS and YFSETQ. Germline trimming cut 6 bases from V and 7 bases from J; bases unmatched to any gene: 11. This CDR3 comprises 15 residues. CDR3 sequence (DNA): TGCGCCAGCAAAGTCTTGACTAGCGGAGAAAATGAGCAGTTCTTC. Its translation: CASKVLTSGENEQFF.

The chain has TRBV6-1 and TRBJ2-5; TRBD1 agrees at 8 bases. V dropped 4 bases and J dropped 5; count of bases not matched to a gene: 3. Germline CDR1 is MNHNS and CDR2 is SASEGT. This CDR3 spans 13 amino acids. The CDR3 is CASSADRAETQYF. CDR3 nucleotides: TGTGCCAGCAGTGCGGACAGGGCTGAGACCCAGTACTTC.

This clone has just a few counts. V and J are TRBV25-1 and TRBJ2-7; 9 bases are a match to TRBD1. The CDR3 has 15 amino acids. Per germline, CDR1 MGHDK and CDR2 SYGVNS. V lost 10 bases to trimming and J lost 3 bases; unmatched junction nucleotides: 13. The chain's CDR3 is CATQRGQGKNYEQYF. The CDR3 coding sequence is TGTGCCACTCAAAGAGGACAGGGGAAAAACTACGAGCAGTACTTC.

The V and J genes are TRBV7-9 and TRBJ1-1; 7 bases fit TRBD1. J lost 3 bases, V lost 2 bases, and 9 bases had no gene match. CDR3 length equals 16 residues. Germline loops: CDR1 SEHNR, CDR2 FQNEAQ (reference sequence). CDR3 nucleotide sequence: TGTGCCAGCAGCTTAATACAGGGGTGGGAGTACACTGAAGCTTTCTTT. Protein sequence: CASSLIQGWEYTEAFF.

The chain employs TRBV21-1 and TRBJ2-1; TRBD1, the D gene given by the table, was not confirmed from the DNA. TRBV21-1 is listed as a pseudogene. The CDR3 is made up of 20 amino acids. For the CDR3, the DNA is TGTGCCAGCAGCGGACGGGACAGGGAAAGGGGGCTAAGCTCCTACAATGAGCAGTTCTTC. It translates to CASSGRDRERGLSSYNEQFF.

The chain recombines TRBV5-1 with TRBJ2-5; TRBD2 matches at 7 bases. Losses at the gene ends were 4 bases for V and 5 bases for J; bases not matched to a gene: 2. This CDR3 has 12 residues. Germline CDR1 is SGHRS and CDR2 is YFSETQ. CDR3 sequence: CASSPAGETQYF. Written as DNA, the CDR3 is TGCGCCAGCAGCCCAGCGGGGGAGACCCAGTACTTC.

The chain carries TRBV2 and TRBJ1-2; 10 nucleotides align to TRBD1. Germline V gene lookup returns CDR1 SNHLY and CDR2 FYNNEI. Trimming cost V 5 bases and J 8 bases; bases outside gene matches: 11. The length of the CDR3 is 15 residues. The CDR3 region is CASSSTMTGGYGYTF. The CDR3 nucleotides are TGTGCCAGCAGTTCTACTATGACAGGGGGCTACGGCTACACCTTC.

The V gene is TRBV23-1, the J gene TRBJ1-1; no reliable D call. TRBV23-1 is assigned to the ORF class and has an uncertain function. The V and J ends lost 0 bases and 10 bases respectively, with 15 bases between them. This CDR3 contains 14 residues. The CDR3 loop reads CASSQSCSRSGAFF. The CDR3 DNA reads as TGCGCCAGCAGTCAATCCTGCTCGCGGTCCGGAGCTTTCTTT.

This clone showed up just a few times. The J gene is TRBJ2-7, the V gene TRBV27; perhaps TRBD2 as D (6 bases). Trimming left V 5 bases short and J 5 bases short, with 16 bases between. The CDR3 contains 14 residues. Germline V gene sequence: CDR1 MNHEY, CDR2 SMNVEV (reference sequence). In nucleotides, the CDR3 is TGTGCCAGCAGTCCCCTCTCAGGGAGGAACGAGCAGTACTTC. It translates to CASSPLSGRNEQYF.

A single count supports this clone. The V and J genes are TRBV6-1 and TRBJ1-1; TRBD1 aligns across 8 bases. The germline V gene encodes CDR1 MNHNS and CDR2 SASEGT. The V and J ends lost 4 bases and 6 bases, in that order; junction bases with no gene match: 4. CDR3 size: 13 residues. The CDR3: CASSAPTGAEAFF. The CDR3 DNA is TGTGCCAGCAGTGCCCCGACAGGGGCTGAAGCTTTCTTT.

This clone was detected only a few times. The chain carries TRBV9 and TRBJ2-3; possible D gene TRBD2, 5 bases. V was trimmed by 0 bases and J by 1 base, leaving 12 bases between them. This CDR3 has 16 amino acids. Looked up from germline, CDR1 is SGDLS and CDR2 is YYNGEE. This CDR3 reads CASSVGRGRGTDTQYF. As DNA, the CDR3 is TGTGCCAGCAGCGTAGGACGGGGTAGGGGCACAGATACGCAGTATTTT.

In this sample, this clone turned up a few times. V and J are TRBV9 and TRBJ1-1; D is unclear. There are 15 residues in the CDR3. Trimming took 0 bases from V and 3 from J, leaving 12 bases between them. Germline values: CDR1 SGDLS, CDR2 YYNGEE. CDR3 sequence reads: CASSVGGSVDTEAFF. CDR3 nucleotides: TGTGCCAGCAGCGTAGGAGGGTCCGTGGACACTGAAGCTTTCTTT.

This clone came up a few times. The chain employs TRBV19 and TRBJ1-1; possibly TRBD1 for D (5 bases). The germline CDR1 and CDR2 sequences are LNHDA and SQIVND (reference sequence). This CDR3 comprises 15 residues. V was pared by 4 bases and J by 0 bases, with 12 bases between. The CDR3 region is CASSTVPDMNTEAFF. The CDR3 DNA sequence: TGTGCCAGTAGTACGGTCCCGGACATGAACACTGAAGCTTTCTTT.

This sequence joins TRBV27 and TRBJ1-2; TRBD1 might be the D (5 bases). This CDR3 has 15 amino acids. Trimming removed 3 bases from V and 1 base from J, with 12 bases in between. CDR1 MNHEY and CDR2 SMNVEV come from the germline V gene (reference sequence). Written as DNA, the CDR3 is TGTGCCAGCAGTTTTCTCAGGGAGGGTAACTATGGCTACACCTTC. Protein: CASSFLREGNYGYTF.

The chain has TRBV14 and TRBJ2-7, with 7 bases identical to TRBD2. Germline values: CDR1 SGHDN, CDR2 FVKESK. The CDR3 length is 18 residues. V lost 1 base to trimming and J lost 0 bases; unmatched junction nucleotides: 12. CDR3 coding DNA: TGTGCCAGCAGCCAAGGGGGAGGGTACAGACCCAGCTCCTACGAGCAGTACTTC. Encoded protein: CASSQGGGYRPSSYEQYF.

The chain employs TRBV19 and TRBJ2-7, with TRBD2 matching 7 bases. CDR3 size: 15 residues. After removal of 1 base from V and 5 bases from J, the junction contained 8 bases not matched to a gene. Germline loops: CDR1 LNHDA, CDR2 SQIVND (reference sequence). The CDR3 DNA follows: TGTGCCAGTAGTATAGTAACTGCGGGGGTCCACGAGCAGTACTTC. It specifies CASSIVTAGVHEQYF.

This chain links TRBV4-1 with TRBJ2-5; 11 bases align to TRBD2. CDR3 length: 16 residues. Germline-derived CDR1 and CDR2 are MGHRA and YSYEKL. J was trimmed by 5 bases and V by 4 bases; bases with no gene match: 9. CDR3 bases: TGCGCCAGCAGCCCCCGGGTAGCGGGGGGGCTTGAGACCCAGTACTTC. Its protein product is CASSPRVAGGLETQYF.

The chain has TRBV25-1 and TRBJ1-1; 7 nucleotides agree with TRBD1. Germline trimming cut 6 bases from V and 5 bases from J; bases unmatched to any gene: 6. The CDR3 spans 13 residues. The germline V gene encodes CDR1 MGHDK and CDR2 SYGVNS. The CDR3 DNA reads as TGTGCCAGCAGGCAGGGGGGTGGGACTGAAGCTTTCTTT. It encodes CASRQGGGTEAFF.

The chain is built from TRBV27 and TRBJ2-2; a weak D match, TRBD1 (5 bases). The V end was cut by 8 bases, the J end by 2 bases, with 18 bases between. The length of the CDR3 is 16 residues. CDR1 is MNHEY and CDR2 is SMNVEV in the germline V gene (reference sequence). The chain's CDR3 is CASGAAASRNTGELFF. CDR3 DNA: TGTGCCAGCGGGGCAGCCGCTTCTCGAAACACCGGGGAGCTGTTTTTT.

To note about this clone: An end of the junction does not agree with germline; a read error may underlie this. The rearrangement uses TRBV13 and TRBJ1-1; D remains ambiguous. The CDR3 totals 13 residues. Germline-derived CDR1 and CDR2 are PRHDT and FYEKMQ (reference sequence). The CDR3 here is CASSLPMNAEAFF. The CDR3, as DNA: TGTGCCAGCAGCCTCCCTATGAACGCTGAAGCTTTCTTT. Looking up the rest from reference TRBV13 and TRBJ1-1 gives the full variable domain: AAGVIQSPRHLIKEKRETATLKCYPIPRHDTVYWYQQGPGQDPQFLISFYEKMQSDKGSIPDRFSAQQFSDYHSELNMSSLELGDSALYFCASSLPMNAEAFFGQGTRLTVV.

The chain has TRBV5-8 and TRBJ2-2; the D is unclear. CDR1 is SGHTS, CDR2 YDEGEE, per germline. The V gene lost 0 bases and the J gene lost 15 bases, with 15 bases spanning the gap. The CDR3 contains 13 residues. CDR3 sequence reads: CASSLVPVKMVFF. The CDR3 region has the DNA TGTGCCAGCAGCTTGGTGCCGGTTAAGATGGTGTTTTTT.

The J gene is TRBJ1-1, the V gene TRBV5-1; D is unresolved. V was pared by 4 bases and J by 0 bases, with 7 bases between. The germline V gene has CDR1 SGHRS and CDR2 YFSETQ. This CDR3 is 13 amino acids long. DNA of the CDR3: TGCGCCAGCAGCCCGTTAATGAACACTGAAGCTTTCTTT. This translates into CASSPLMNTEAFF.

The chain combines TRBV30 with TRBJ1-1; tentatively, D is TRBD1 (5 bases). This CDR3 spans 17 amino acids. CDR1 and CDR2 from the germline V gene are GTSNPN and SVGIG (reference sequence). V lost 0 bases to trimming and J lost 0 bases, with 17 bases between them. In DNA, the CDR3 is TGTGCCTGGAGTGTACGCGGGGCTGTGATCCTGAACACTGAAGCTTTCTTT. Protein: CAWSVRGAVILNTEAFF.